These 18 T cell receptor beta chains originate from one sample sequenced in a study of T-cell reconstitution after alpha-beta-depleted transplantation in children. Preparing the TCRbeta library involved the use of unique molecular identifiers. MiXCR was run by TCRdb on the PCR reads, yielding one entry per CDR3 protein. The repertoire includes 200,000 to 250,000 distinct CDR3 sequences, less than 9% of them detected once, and 6.3% sits in the top ten. The material was PBMCs, mostly from graft donor cells, obtained 180 days after TCRalphabeta/CD19-depleted stem cell transplant. These receptors were obtained from a male patient younger than 18 who had a stem cell transplant for acute lymphoblastic leukemia, so the T cells may come from the graft donor.

This clonotype showed up many times. This chain links TRBV9 with TRBJ2-7; TRBD2 matches 8 bases. The CDR3 consists of 15 residues. CDR1 and CDR2 from the germline V gene are SGDLS and YYNGEE. With V trimmed by 0 bases and J by 3 bases, 5 bases remained unmatched. The CDR3 here is CASSVAPLAVYEQYF. The DNA for the CDR3 is TGTGCCAGCAGCGTAGCTCCACTAGCGGTCTACGAGCAGTACTTC.

Note on this clonotype: This may be a read error, as it is one base from a much larger clone. This chain links TRBV6-2 or TRBV6-3 with TRBJ1-1; D is perhaps TRBD1 (5 bases). The CDR3 sequence is 15 residues long. Germline V gene lookup returns CDR1 MNHEY and CDR2 SVGEGT. The V gene lost 4 bases and the J gene lost 1 base, with 13 bases spanning the gap. The CDR3 sequence is CASSFPGPPNTEAFF. The CDR3 region has the DNA TGTGCCAGCAGTTTTCCGGGACCCCCGAACACTGAAGCTTTCTTT.

This clonotype was recorded many times. The chain recombines TRBV7-8 with TRBJ1-4; possible D gene TRBD1, 6 bases. The CDR3 is 16 residues long. The V end was cut by 2 bases, the J end by 5 bases, with 15 bases between. From germline, CDR1 is SGHVS and CDR2 FQNEAQ. CDR3 DNA sequence: TGTGCCAGCAGCTTAAACCGGGCAAGGGGGAATGAAAAACTGTTTTTT. Translation gives CASSLNRARGNEKLFF.

This clonotype came up a few times. This sequence joins TRBV6-2 or TRBV6-3 and TRBJ2-2; D call uncertain. The CDR3 totals 14 residues. Trimming removed 7 bases from V and 1 base from J, with 10 bases in between. Germline V gene data show CDR1 as MNHEY and CDR2 as SVGEGT. The CDR3 region is CASTVFMNTGELFF. CDR3 DNA: TGTGCCAGCACGGTATTCATGAACACCGGGGAGCTGTTTTTT.

This clonotype was seen repeatedly, ten times or more. V usage is TRBV5-1 and J usage is TRBJ2-7; possibly TRBD1 for D (6 bases). V dropped 4 bases and J dropped 6 bases, with 14 bases sitting between them. This CDR3 has 13 amino acids. The germline V gene has CDR1 SGHRS and CDR2 YFSETQ. The CDR3 DNA reads TGCGCCAGCAGCCTTACCTGGGGGCGCGAGCAGTACTTC. This sequence encodes CASSLTWGREQYF.

In its sample, this clonotype was seen many times. The V call is TRBV2, the J call TRBJ2-2; D gene uncertain. Germline V gene sequence: CDR1 SNHLY, CDR2 FYNNEI. The CDR3 spans 11 residues. V was clipped by 8 bases and J by 10 bases, with 11 bases between them. The CDR3 region is CASGINTELFF. The CDR3 nucleotides read TGTGCCAGCGGGATTAATACGGAGCTGTTTTTT.

Only a few counts were recorded for this clonotype. This rearrangement joins TRBV19 to TRBJ2-1; 8 positions match TRBD2. V lost 1 base, J lost 6 bases, and 11 bases stayed unmatched. The CDR3 is 17 amino acids. In germline, CDR1 is LNHDA, CDR2 SQIVND (reference sequence). The CDR3 coding sequence is TGTGCCAGTAGTATAGCCTCCGGGACTAGAAATCTCAATGAGCAGTTCTTC. It specifies CASSIASGTRNLNEQFF.

This clonotype was seen at least ten times. The chain joins TRBV6-6 to TRBJ1-5; D uncertain. The CDR3 runs to 12 residues. Germline values: CDR1 MNHNY, CDR2 SVGAGI (reference sequence). V was cut by 8 bases and J by 0 bases, with 5 bases left in between. This CDR3 is CASRNSNQPQHF. CDR3 DNA: TGTGCCAGCCGAAATAGCAATCAGCCCCAGCATTTT.

This clonotype was recorded many times. This rearrangement joins TRBV28 to TRBJ2-5, with D maybe TRBD2 (5 bases). Germline values: CDR1 MDHEN, CDR2 SYDVKM. The CDR3 loop spans 13 amino acids. Trimming took 7 bases from V and 3 from J, leaving 12 bases between them. In nucleotides, the CDR3 is TGTGCCAGCACCCCCTGGCGGGAAGAGACCCAGTACTTC. Translation gives CASTPWREETQYF.

In this sample, this clonotype turned up many times. The J gene is TRBJ2-2, the V gene TRBV12-5, with 7 bases fitting TRBD2. J lost 3 bases, V lost 0 bases, and 7 bases had no gene match. This CDR3 contains 17 residues. Germline V gene data show CDR1 as LGHNT and CDR2 as FRNRAP. In DNA, the CDR3 is TGTGCTAGTGGTTTGGTAATCCTAGCGGAGTACACCGGGGAGCTGTTTTTT. Amino acids: CASGLVILAEYTGELFF.

This clonotype showed up many times. The gene calls are TRBV5-6 and TRBJ1-6; D unresolved. Germline assignment: CDR1 SGHDT and CDR2 YYEEEE. CDR3 length: 13 amino acids. With 1 base removed from V and 8 bases from J, the gap between germline ends came to 7 bases. The CDR3 DNA sequence: TGTGCCAGCAGCTTGACGAGGGATTCACCCCTCCACTTT. Protein: CASSLTRDSPLHF. The variable domain in full, completed from reference TRBV5-6 and TRBJ1-6, reads DAGVTQSPTHLIKTRGQQVTLRCSPKSGHDTVSWYQQALGQGPQFIFQYYEEEERQRGNFPDRFSGHQFPNYSSELNVNALLLGDSALYLCASSLTRDSPLHFGNGTRLTVT.

There are many counts of this clonotype. This rearrangement joins TRBV9 to TRBJ2-5; 7 nucleotides align to TRBD1. Germline V lookup: CDR1 SGDLS, CDR2 YYNGEE. This CDR3 is built from 13 residues. With 3 bases clipped from V and 1 base from J, the junction kept 0 bases outside the gene matches. The CDR3, as DNA: TGTGCCAGCAGCGGACAGGGCCAAGAGACCCAGTACTTC. Translation: CASSGQGQETQYF.

The chain links TRBV7-6 to TRBJ2-7; TRBD1 or TRBD2 may be the D gene (5 bases each). CDR3 size: 15 residues. The germline V gene has CDR1 SGHVS and CDR2 FNYEAQ. Trimming pared 1 base from V and 0 bases from J, leaving 10 bases between. CDR3 residues: CASSLGGAGSYEQYF. CDR3 nucleotides: TGTGCCAGCAGCTTAGGGGGCGCGGGCTCCTACGAGCAGTACTTC.

With regard to this clonotype: One junction end does not reproduce the germline sequence, and a read error may be involved. This chain joins TRBV11-1 and TRBJ2-7; 8 bases align to TRBD2. The germline CDR1 and CDR2 sequences are SGHAT and FQDESV (reference sequence). The CDR3 spans 18 residues. CDR3 loop: CASSLRPGGLAGPYERYF. CDR3 bases: TGTGCCAGCAGCTTACGACCCGGAGGTTTAGCGGGACCATACGAGCGGTACTTC. Full variable domain (outside the CDR3, taken from reference TRBV11-1 and TRBJ2-7): EAEVAQSPRYKITEKSQAVAFWCDPISGHATLYWYRQILGQGPELLVQFQDESVVDDSQLPKDRFSAERLKGVDSTLKIQPAELGDSAMYLCASSLRPGGLAGPYERYFGPGTRLTVT.

At least ten counts were recorded for this clonotype. This rearrangement joins TRBV20-1 to TRBJ2-5; TRBD1 is a possible D gene (6 bases). The CDR3 consists of 15 residues. Trimming took 7 bases from V and 2 from J, leaving 20 bases between them. In germline, CDR1 is DFQATT, CDR2 SNEGSKA (reference sequence). In DNA form, the CDR3 reads TGCAGTGGCGCGGACAGTTTGGGGACACAAGAGACCCAGTACTTC. Translation gives CSGADSLGTQETQYF.

This clonotype showed up many times. This chain joins TRBV7-8 and TRBJ2-5; D uncertain. CDR3 length: 15 residues. V gave up 1 base and J gave up 1 base, with 10 bases separating them. CDR1 SGHVS and CDR2 FQNEAQ come from the germline V gene. The CDR3 DNA reads TGTGCCAGCAGCTTAGATCGTCTCAGCCAAGAGACCCAGTACTTC. The encoded protein is CASSLDRLSQETQYF.

This clonotype was detected ten times or more. The chain joins TRBV4-3 to TRBJ2-6; D remains ambiguous. V was shortened by 5 bases and J by 4 bases, with 15 bases between the two germline ends. CDR1 and CDR2 (germline): LGHNA, YSLEER. The CDR3 consists of 16 residues. The CDR3 DNA is TGCGCCAGCAGCTATACGCAAGGGCCCGGGGCCAACGTCCTGACTTTC. Amino acid sequence: CASSYTQGPGANVLTF.

Ten or more counts support this clonotype. V is TRBV6-1 and J is TRBJ2-2; 10 bases are shared with TRBD2. The V and J ends lost 6 bases and 5 bases, in that order; junction bases with no gene match: 3. The CDR3 covers 14 residues. Germline assignment: CDR1 MNHNS and CDR2 SASEGT. CDR3 bases: TGTGCCAGCAGGGCACTAGCGGGGACCGGGGAGCTGTTTTTT. This gives the protein CASRALAGTGELFF.